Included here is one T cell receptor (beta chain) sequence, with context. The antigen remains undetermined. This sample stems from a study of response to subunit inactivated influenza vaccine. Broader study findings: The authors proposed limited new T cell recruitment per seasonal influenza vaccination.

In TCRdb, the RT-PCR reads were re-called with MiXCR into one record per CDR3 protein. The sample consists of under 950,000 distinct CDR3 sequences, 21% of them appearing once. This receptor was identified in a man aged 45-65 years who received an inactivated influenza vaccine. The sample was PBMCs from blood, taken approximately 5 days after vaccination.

The CDR3 bases are TGTGCCAGCAGGACCCAGGCGGGGGGCTACGAGCAGTACTTC. Amino acids: CASRTQAGGYEQYF. The rearrangement links TRBV6-1 to TRBJ2-7; 8 bases agree with TRBD2. CDR1 MNHNS and CDR2 SASEGT come from the germline V gene. V was pared by 6 bases and J by 3 bases, with 7 bases of the junction left unmatched. CDR3 length equals 14 residues.